The 14 T cell receptor beta chains presented below share a single source sample, sequenced in a study of CD8+CD57+ T cells in acquired aplastic anemia. Genomic DNA, serving as template, underwent TCR beta VDJ and CDR3 profiling. MiXCR, applied by TCRdb to the reads, yields one record per CDR3 protein. The sample records under 350,000 distinct CDR3 sequences, under 60% being singletons. Patients chosen for sequencing had CD8+CD57+ cells that had expanded, as shown by flow cytometry. Sequencing input: sorted CD4+, CD8+, or CD8+CD57+ T cells (not recorded which) from PBMCs. The receptors derive from a human donor with aplastic anemia.

This clonotype was detected a few times. In DNA form, the CDR3 reads TGTGCCAGTAGTATAAATCGGGCTAACACCGGGGAGCTGTTTTTT. Translation: CASSINRANTGELFF. V is TRBV19 and J is TRBJ2-2; D ambiguous. The CDR3 sequence is 15 residues long. Germline CDR1 LNHDA, CDR2 SQIVND (reference sequence). Trimming took 2 bases from V and 2 from J, leaving 9 bases between them. The whole variable domain, remainder taken from reference TRBV19 and TRBJ2-2, is DGGITQSPKYLFRKEGQNVTLSCEQNLNHDAMYWYRQDPGQGLRLIYYSQIVNDFQKGDIAEGYSVSREKKESFPLTVTSAQKNPTAFYLCASSINRANTGELFFGEGSRLTVL.

The rearrangement links TRBV12-3 or TRBV12-4 to TRBJ2-3, with 11 bases that match TRBD2. The length of the CDR3 is 15 residues. After removal of 7 bases from V and 2 bases from J, the junction contained 5 bases not matched to a gene. The CDR3 reads CASILAGGSTDTQYF. DNA of the CDR3: TGTGCCAGCATCTTAGCGGGAGGGTCCACAGATACGCAGTATTTT.

This clonotype was picked up many times. J is TRBJ2-7 and V is TRBV5-8; 9 bases align to TRBD1. Trimming at V came to 2 bases and at J to 9 bases, leaving 12 bases not matched to a gene. Per germline, CDR1 SGHTS and CDR2 YDEGEE. This CDR3 has 15 amino acids. The CDR3 spells CASSFVETGGSRQYF. CDR3 DNA: TGTGCCAGCAGCTTCGTCGAGACAGGGGGGAGCAGGCAGTACTTC.

The sample holds one count of this clonotype. This rearrangement joins TRBV12-3 or TRBV12-4 to TRBJ1-2; D is perhaps TRBD1 (5 bases). The ends were cut back, 8 bases at V and 1 base at J, with 23 bases in the middle. The CDR3 spans 17 residues. CDR3 residues: CASLGEVRQGGNYGYTF. For the CDR3, the DNA is TGTGCCAGCCTAGGGGAGGTCAGGCAGGGAGGTAACTATGGCTACACCTTC.

About this clonotype itself: The junction departs from germline at one end; a sequencing error may be responsible. The rearrangement joins TRBV7-3 to TRBJ2-3; maybe TRBD2 (6 bases). Germline V gene sequence: CDR1 SGHTA, CDR2 FQGTGA. CDR3 length equals 14 residues. CDR3 sequence (DNA): TGTGCCAGCAGCTTCGGAGGGATCACAGATGCGCAGTATTTT. This translates into CASSFGGITDAQYF.

This clonotype was observed many times. The rearrangement links TRBV20-1 to TRBJ2-3, with 11 bases that match TRBD2. The CDR3 is 19 residues long. V lost 3 bases, J lost 2 bases, and 16 bases stayed unmatched. The germline gives CDR1 DFQATT, CDR2 SNEGSKA (reference sequence). The CDR3, as DNA: TGCAGTGCTAGTGGACAGGGCGTTACTAGCGGGAGATTCACAGATACGCAGTATTTT. Translation gives CSASGQGVTSGRFTDTQYF.

This clonotype was counted at least ten times. The J gene is TRBJ2-7, the V gene TRBV3-1; 7 bases line up with TRBD2. V shed 1 base, J shed 11 bases, and the junction held 8 bases outside the gene matches. Germline V lookup: CDR1 LGHDT, CDR2 YNNKEL (reference sequence). The CDR3 has 13 amino acids. The CDR3 loop reads CASSQVESSGKYF. For the CDR3, the DNA is TGTGCCAGCAGCCAAGTAGAGTCTAGCGGAAAGTACTTC.

This clonotype was seen a few times. The V gene is TRBV29-1, the J gene TRBJ1-1, with TRBD1 as a possible D gene (6 bases). Germline V gives CDR1 SQVTM, CDR2 ANQGSEA. The germline V and J ends were trimmed by 3 bases and 2 bases, with 13 bases remaining between them. This CDR3 is 14 amino acids long. The CDR3 DNA reads as TGCAGCGTTGAGCCCCCAGGGGTTAACACTGAAGCTTTCTTT. Encoded protein: CSVEPPGVNTEAFF.

A remark on this clonotype: This clone may be a read error of a much larger clone one base away. The chain links TRBV6-2 or TRBV6-3 to TRBJ2-2; D may be TRBD2 (5 bases). Germline CDR1 and CDR2: MNHEY and SVGEGT. The length of the CDR3 is 17 residues. CDR3 nucleotides: TGTGCCAGCAGTTCCGAAACGAGGATAGCGAACACCGGGGAGCTGGTTTTT. This translates into CASSSETRIANTGELVF.

The chain uses TRBV7-8 and TRBJ2-5; D gene unclear. Germline CDR1 and CDR2: SGHVS and FQNEAQ. This CDR3 is 12 amino acids long. With 2 bases removed from V and 5 bases from J, the gap between germline ends came to 6 bases. The CDR3 sequence: CASSLTEETQYF. The CDR3, as DNA: TGTGCCAGCAGCTTAACTGAGGAGACCCAGTACTTC.

The genes are TRBV25-1 and TRBJ2-2; possibly TRBD2 for D (5 bases). This CDR3 is 16 amino acids long. Trimming removed 4 bases from V and 2 bases from J, with 14 bases in between. Germline-derived CDR1 and CDR2 are MGHDK and SYGVNS. The CDR3 is CASSVRELGNTGELFF. The CDR3 DNA sequence: TGTGCCAGCAGTGTTCGGGAATTGGGTAACACCGGGGAGCTGTTTTTT.

Details on this clonotype: Since a much larger clone is just one base distant, this may be a read error. This likely comes from a read error, as the CDR3 has no conserved phenylalanine or tryptophan at its end. J is TRBJ1-6 and V is TRBV12-3 or TRBV12-4, with 7 bases aligning to TRBD1. The CDR3 covers 15 residues. The V segment lost 6 bases and the J segment 5 bases; nucleotides outside the gene matches: 7. CDR3 nucleotide sequence: TGTGCCAGCAGCTGGACAGGAGCCCATAATTCACCCCTCCACTTG. Its protein product is CASSWTGAHNSPLHL.

V gene TRBV15 combines with J gene TRBJ2-7; 10 bases fit TRBD1. CDR1 LNHNV and CDR2 YYDKDF come from the germline V gene (reference sequence). V was clipped by 5 bases and J by 5 bases; unmatched bases: 9. The CDR3 runs to 15 residues. Written as DNA, the CDR3 is TGTGCCACCAGCGGAGGGACAGGGGAGGTCAACGAGCAGTACTTC. It yields the protein CATSGGTGEVNEQYF.

The genes are TRBV20-1 and TRBJ2-7; tentative D call: TRBD1 (5 bases). The CDR3 runs 11 residues. CDR1 is DFQATT, CDR2 SNEGSKA, per germline (reference sequence). V shed 5 bases and J shed 3 bases, with 8 bases lying between them. The CDR3, as DNA: TGCAGTGCTCGCCAGGGCTACGAGCAGTACTTC. It encodes CSARQGYEQYF.